This entry lists 17 T cell receptor beta chains sequenced from one sample in a study of T cells in women clearing cervical HPV infection. Sequencing used immunoSEQ multiplex PCR; TCRdb keeps in-frame clones, though not all of them. Here the sample table reports tens of thousands of clones. Source material: blood buffy coat. The receptors come from a woman aged 18-70 years with a cervical HPV16 infection that either progressed to CIN3+ or cleared (not recorded which).

Concerning this clone: The read stops 3 residues short of the end of the CDR3; the missing end is completed from the germline J gene. J is TRBJ1-5 and V is TRBV7-6, with D unresolved. V was trimmed by 5 bases and J by 3 bases, leaving 8 bases between them. Germline V gene sequence: CDR1 SGHVS, CDR2 FNYEAQ. The CDR3 length is 13 residues. The CDR3 loop is CASSPGYNQPQHF. Partial CDR3 DNA: TGTGCCAGCAGCCCAGGATACAATCAGCCC.

The part of the CDR3 DNA that was read is TGTGCCAGCAGGACCGGGACAGGAGGCGAG. It translates to CASRTGTGGE. The whole CDR3 sequence is CASRTGTGGEQYF. The chain combines TRBV2 with TRBJ2-7, with 8 bases that match TRBD1. Sequencing ends 3 residues short of the CDR3 end; the germline J gene provides the rest. CDR1 is SNHLY, CDR2 FYNNEI, per germline. The CDR3 runs to 13 residues. V lost 6 bases, J lost 6 bases, and 7 bases stayed unmatched.

Remarks on this clone: The read finishes 3 residues shy of the CDR3 end, and the germline J gene is used to complete it. The chain has TRBV24-1 and TRBJ2-1; 9 bases are a match to TRBD2. The CDR3 length is 14 residues. The germline CDR1 and CDR2 sequences are KGHDR and SFDVKD. Trimming removed 6 bases from V and 3 bases from J; junction bases left unmatched: 2. The CDR3 sequence: CATSRTSVYNEQFF. The sequenced CDR3 bases are TGTGCCACCAGTCGGACTAGCGTCTACAATGAG.

Its frequency marks this clone as medium-sized. The read ends 3 residues early relative to the CDR3; the germline J gene fills the gap. The chain employs TRBV28 and TRBJ1-3; possible D gene TRBD1, 6 bases. CDR1 is MDHEN, CDR2 SYDVKM, per germline. The CDR3 consists of 12 residues. V was shortened by 10 bases and J by 5 bases, with 12 bases between the two germline ends. The DNA read from the CDR3 is TGTGCCACTAGGGACACCAGAAACACC. This translates into CATRDTRNT. The whole CDR3 protein is CATRDTRNTIYF. Variable domain in full (rest from reference TRBV28 and TRBJ1-3): DVKVTQSSRYLVKRTGEKVFLECVQDMDHENMFWYRQDPGLGLRLIYFSYDVKMKEKGDIPEGYSVSREKKERFSLILESASTNQTSMYLCATRDTRNTIYFGEGSWLTVV.

Comments on this clone: The sequence runs out 3 residues before the end of the CDR3; the remainder is reconstructed from the germline J gene. The chain carries TRBV28 and TRBJ2-5, with D possibly being TRBD2 (6 bases). From germline, CDR1 is MDHEN and CDR2 SYDVKM. V was cut by 1 base and J by 5 bases, with 23 bases left in between. The CDR3 runs to 18 residues. The CDR3 region is CASSLFRYVRAGGETQYF. The sequenced CDR3 bases are TGTGCCAGCAGTTTATTTCGATATGTGAGGGCCGGGGGTGAGACC.

A remark on this clone: The read stops 3 residues short of the end of the CDR3; the missing end is completed from the germline J gene. V and J are TRBV20-1 and TRBJ1-2; 10 bases fit TRBD1. Germline loops: CDR1 DFQATT, CDR2 SNEGSKA (reference sequence). The CDR3 totals 17 residues. The sequenced CDR3 bases are TGCAGTGCTAGAGATTCCGTTTCACAGACAGGGGGCAACGGC. Translated: CSARDSVSQTGGNG. The CDR3, in full, reads CSARDSVSQTGGNGYTF.

A remark on this clone: The read gets to within 3 residues of the CDR3 end, and the germline J gene fills in the rest. The chain links TRBV28 to TRBJ1-2, with a possible D match to TRBD1 (5 bases). Trimming stripped 5 bases from V and 1 base from J, with 11 bases between. CDR3 length equals 14 residues. Germline V CDR1 and CDR2: MDHEN, SYDVKM. The covered CDR3 bases are TGTGCCAGCAGTACAGGTGGTAATAACTATGGC. Translation gives CASSTGGNNYG. The full CDR3 reads CASSTGGNNYGYTF.

Turning to this clone: The read ends 3 residues early relative to the CDR3; the germline J gene fills the gap. The chain recombines TRBV6-1 with TRBJ1-3; D is perhaps TRBD1 (5 bases). V gave up 2 bases and J gave up 1 base, with 15 bases separating them. This CDR3 has 17 amino acids. Germline loops: CDR1 MNHNS, CDR2 SASEGT. The CDR3 protein is CASSENIGGVSGNTIYF. CDR3 DNA, as far as it was read: TGTGCCAGCAGTGAAAATATCGGGGGAGTATCTGGAAACACC.

Concerning this clone: The read is 3 residues too short to cover the CDR3 end, so that end is filled in from the germline J gene. The chain joins TRBV30 to TRBJ2-7; D may be TRBD2 (6 bases). Germline V gene data show CDR1 as GTSNPN and CDR2 as SVGIG (reference sequence). The CDR3 spans 13 residues. V was trimmed by 0 bases and J by 6 bases, leaving 12 bases between them. This CDR3 reads CAWSVQTRGEQYF. The CDR3 bases that were read are TGTGCCTGGAGTGTACAAACGCGGGGCGAG.

With respect to this clone: The DNA ends 3 residues before the CDR3 does, and the rest of the CDR3 is filled in from the germline J gene. The rearrangement uses TRBV7-3 and TRBJ2-6; 10 bases line up with TRBD2. Trimming removed 5 bases from V and 0 bases from J; junction bases left unmatched: 7. Germline V lookup: CDR1 SGHTA, CDR2 FQGTGA. The CDR3 contains 18 residues. The sequenced part of the CDR3 DNA is TGTGCCAGCAGCACTTCTAGCGGGGGCCGCTCTGGGGCCAACGTC. Residues: CASSTSSGGRSGANV. The whole CDR3 sequence reads CASSTSSGGRSGANVLTF.

Worth noting for this clone: The CDR3 extends 3 residues past the end of the read, so its final part is completed from the germline J gene. The chain employs TRBV5-1 and TRBJ1-1; D not resolved. The V gene's germline CDR1 is SGHRS and CDR2 YFSETQ. V lost 4 bases, J lost 5 bases, and 21 bases lay in between. This CDR3 comprises 16 residues. The covered CDR3 bases are TGCGCCAGCAGCCTAACTGATACGTCCCTCGGTACTGAA. Its translation: CASSLTDTSLGTE. The CDR3 in its entirety is CASSLTDTSLGTEAFF.

Remarks on this clone: The CDR3 end lies 3 residues beyond the end of the read and is filled in from the germline J gene. J is TRBJ2-5 and V is TRBV5-4; 8 bases are a match to TRBD2. The CDR3 is 15 residues long. The germline gives CDR1 SGHNT, CDR2 YYREEE (reference sequence). Trimming cost V 4 bases and J 1 base; bases outside gene matches: 6. CDR3 DNA, as far as it was read: TGTGCCAGCAGCCCCAGAAGCGGGGGCCAAGAGACC. Translating it yields CASSPRSGGQET. The full-length CDR3 reads as CASSPRSGGQETQYF.

As regards this clone: The read terminates 3 residues before the CDR3 end, so the remaining end is supplied by the germline J gene. The chain uses TRBV5-6 and TRBJ2-7; 8 positions match TRBD1. V was pared by 5 bases and J by 5 bases, with 6 bases of the junction left unmatched. The CDR3 has 13 amino acids. The germline V gene encodes CDR1 SGHDT and CDR2 YYEEEE. The covered CDR3 bases are TGTGCCAGCAGGTTGACAGGGGTGGACGAG. Encoded protein: CASRLTGVDE. The entire CDR3 is CASRLTGVDEQYF.

Turning to this clone: The sequence runs out 3 residues before the end of the CDR3; the remainder is reconstructed from the germline J gene. The rearrangement links TRBV20-1 to TRBJ2-7, with D perhaps TRBD2 (5 bases). The CDR3 loop spans 14 amino acids. V gave up 6 bases and J gave up 1 base, with 16 bases separating them. Germline V lookup: CDR1 DFQATT, CDR2 SNEGSKA (reference sequence). Incomplete CDR3 DNA: TGCAGTGCCGAAGCGGAGGCTTATTCCTACGAG. Translation: CSAEAEAYSYE. The whole CDR3 is CSAEAEAYSYEQYF.

About this clone itself: The read terminates 3 residues ahead of where the CDR3 ends, so the germline J gene completes it. The chain carries TRBV7-9 and TRBJ1-2, with D hard to call. CDR3 length equals 13 residues. The V gene's germline CDR1 is SEHNR and CDR2 FQNEAQ (reference sequence). V was clipped by 7 bases and J by 4 bases, with 13 bases between them. The CDR3 DNA, read in part, is TGTGCCAGCATTCCACTCGCGGGCTATGGC. It codes for CASIPLAGYG. The full CDR3 protein reads CASIPLAGYGYTF.

The CDR3 region is CASSLTPVREQFF. The sequenced part of the CDR3 DNA is TGCGCCAGCAGCCTAACGCCGGTGCGTGAG. The rearrangement links TRBV5-1 to TRBJ2-1; no clear D. The CDR3 goes on 3 residues after the read ends, and that part is filled in from the germline J gene. V lost 4 bases to trimming and J lost 9 bases, with 14 bases between them. CDR1 is SGHRS and CDR2 is YFSETQ in the germline V gene. CDR3 length: 13 amino acids.

About this clone: The read is 3 residues too short to cover the CDR3 end, so that end is filled in from the germline J gene. The chain couples TRBV28 to TRBJ1-1, with TRBD1 as a possible D gene (5 bases). The CDR3 loop spans 15 amino acids. Germline CDR1 reads MDHEN; CDR2 reads SYDVKM. V lost 3 bases to trimming and J lost 1 base, with 12 bases between them. The part of the CDR3 DNA that was read is TGTGCCAGCAGTTTCCCCGGGACTGCGAACACTGAA. Protein sequence: CASSFPGTANTE. Given in full, the CDR3 is CASSFPGTANTEAFF.